These 30 T cell receptor beta chains came from one sample sequenced in a study of naive and memory T cell subsets. The study, taken as a whole, reports: Naive repertoires, especially CD8, held a few larger clonotypes, possibly memory cells re-expressing CD45RA.

These TCRs are of unknown antigen specificity. The beta constant-region primer was an equimolar mix of two oligonucleotides covering TRBC1 and TRBC2. Four rounds of PCR amplified the ligated cDNA using nested alpha and beta constant-region primers plus SP2. TCRdb independently ran MiXCR on the UMI-ligation and nested PCR reads; one entry per CDR3 protein. The sample includes fewer than 150,000 distinct CDR3 sequences, approximately 21% of them seen just once. Specimen: naive CD8+ T cells from blood. The receptor source for this set is a human donor in good health.

This chain links TRBV10-1 with TRBJ2-2; TRBD2 might be the D (5 bases). The CDR3 loop spans 17 amino acids. V lost 2 bases and J 5 bases, leaving 18 bases between the germline ends. CDR1 and CDR2 (germline): WNHNN, SYGVQD (reference sequence). The CDR3 DNA is TGCGCCAGCAGTGAGGATGTCGAGGGCTATCAGACCGGGGAGCTGTTTTTT. Amino acid sequence: CASSEDVEGYQTGELFF.

This clonotype was recorded a few times. The chain links TRBV28 to TRBJ2-2; no clear D. Trimming pared 3 bases from V and 0 bases from J, leaving 14 bases between. The CDR3 has 17 amino acids. Per the germline V gene, CDR1 is MDHEN and CDR2 is SYDVKM. The DNA for the CDR3 is TGTGCCAGCAGTTTCCCAACCCTTCAGACGAACACCGGGGAGCTGTTTTTT. This sequence encodes CASSFPTLQTNTGELFF.

This clonotype was seen a handful of times. V gene TRBV3-1 combines with J gene TRBJ2-5, with 15 bases identical to TRBD2. The CDR3 is made up of 18 amino acids. Germline V gives CDR1 LGHDT, CDR2 YNNKEL (reference sequence). V was clipped by 1 base and J by 3 bases; unmatched bases: 6. CDR3 loop: CASSQVGLAGGPEETQYF. The DNA of the CDR3 is TGTGCCAGCAGCCAAGTTGGACTAGCGGGAGGGCCGGAAGAGACCCAGTACTTC.

The J gene is TRBJ1-5, the V gene TRBV20-1, with D possibly being TRBD1 (6 bases). V was trimmed by 6 bases and J by 2 bases, leaving 14 bases between them. Germline V lookup: CDR1 DFQATT, CDR2 SNEGSKA (reference sequence). The CDR3 extends over 14 amino acids. CDR3 region: CSAEQGSGNQPQHF. In DNA, the CDR3 is TGCAGTGCCGAACAGGGAAGTGGCAATCAGCCCCAGCATTTT.

This clonotype was counted only a few times. The genes are TRBV15 and TRBJ2-2, with D uncertain. V lost 6 bases to trimming and J lost 4 bases, with 9 bases between them. Germline loops: CDR1 LNHNV, CDR2 YYDKDF (reference sequence). This CDR3 region has 13 residues. The CDR3 DNA sequence: TGTGCCACCAGAAATACCCTCACCGGGGAGCTGTTTTTT. This codes for CATRNTLTGELFF.

The V and J genes are TRBV29-1 and TRBJ2-1; D remains ambiguous. Between the trimmed V and J ends, which lost 7 bases and 2 bases, there was a span of 15 bases. Germline assignment: CDR1 SQVTM and CDR2 ANQGSEA. The CDR3 is 14 residues long. CDR3 protein: CSAQGPSTYNEQFF. The CDR3 DNA sequence: TGCAGCGCCCAAGGACCTTCCACCTACAATGAGCAGTTCTTC.

V usage is TRBV7-6 and J usage is TRBJ2-3; no reliable D call. The CDR3 consists of 13 residues. V was clipped by 5 bases and J by 6 bases, with 12 bases between them. Germline V gives CDR1 SGHVS, CDR2 FNYEAQ. CDR3 DNA: TGTGCCAGCAGCCCCGATGGGTGGGATACGCAGTATTTT. Translated, it gives CASSPDGWDTQYF.

This rearrangement joins TRBV29-1 to TRBJ1-3; the D gene is possibly TRBD1 (5 bases). Trimming pared 0 bases from V and 4 bases from J, leaving 10 bases between. Per germline, CDR1 SQVTM and CDR2 ANQGSEA. The CDR3 is made up of 14 amino acids. The CDR3 DNA reads as TGCAGCGTTGAAGAGAGAGGGACGGGAAACACCATATATTTT. Residues: CSVEERGTGNTIYF. Full variable domain (remainder filled in from reference TRBV29-1 and TRBJ1-3): SAVISQKPSRDICQRGTSLTIQCQVDSQVTMMFWYRQQPGQSLTLIATANQGSEATYESGFVIDKFPISRPNLTFSTLTVSNMSPEDSSIYLCSVEERGTGNTIYFGEGSWLTVV.

This clonotype turned up a few times. This rearrangement joins TRBV12-3 or TRBV12-4 to TRBJ2-5; D may be TRBD1 (6 bases). The CDR3 has 16 amino acids. The germline V and J ends were trimmed by 6 bases and 5 bases, with 22 bases remaining between them. The CDR3 spells CASRGSGGRGEETQYF. CDR3 sequence (DNA): TGTGCCAGCAGGGGGTCAGGTGGCAGGGGTGAGGAGACCCAGTACTTC.

This rearrangement joins TRBV27 to TRBJ2-1; maybe TRBD2 (6 bases). The CDR3 totals 14 residues. Trimming left V 5 bases short and J 9 bases short, with 17 bases between. Germline values: CDR1 MNHEY, CDR2 SMNVEV (reference sequence). The CDR3 sequence is CASSLLGGKGEQFF. The DNA of the CDR3 is TGTGCCAGCAGTCTCCTGGGCGGGAAGGGTGAGCAGTTCTTC.

This clonotype was found a few times. The chain combines TRBV19 with TRBJ2-7; no clear D gene. The germline CDR1 and CDR2 sequences are LNHDA and SQIVND (reference sequence). This CDR3 comprises 12 residues. Trimming took 3 bases from V and 4 from J, leaving 7 bases between them. In DNA, the CDR3 is TGTGCCAGTAGTATGTCTGGTTACGAGCAGTACTTC. Translating gives CASSMSGYEQYF.

This clonotype occurred a few times. This sequence joins TRBV5-6 and TRBJ2-1, with D possibly TRBD2 on 6 matching bases. The CDR3 spans 18 residues. V lost 0 bases and J lost 2, with 18 bases in between. Germline V gene sequence: CDR1 SGHDT, CDR2 YYEEEE. CDR3 coding DNA: TGTGCCAGCAGCTTGGCGGGACTTCCTTACCCTACCTACAATGAGCAGTTCTTC. This encodes CASSLAGLPYPTYNEQFF.

This clonotype was found a few times. This chain uses TRBV28 with TRBJ2-2; D is unclear. Germline assignment: CDR1 MDHEN and CDR2 SYDVKM. CDR3 length: 15 residues. V lost 1 base and J 1 base, leaving 7 bases between the germline ends. This CDR3 reads CASSLYRENTGELFF. The CDR3 DNA is TGTGCCAGCAGTTTATACAGAGAGAACACCGGGGAGCTGTTTTTT.

The chain combines TRBV29-1 with TRBJ2-1; 14 bases map to TRBD2. Germline V gene data show CDR1 as SQVTM and CDR2 as ANQGSEA. CDR3 length: 17 amino acids. The V and J ends lost 4 bases and 9 bases, in that order; junction bases with no gene match: 14. CDR3 nucleotides: TGCAGCGTTGTATGGGGAGGGACTAGCGGGAGACTTGGTGAGCAGTTCTTC. This codes for CSVVWGGTSGRLGEQFF.

CDR3 loop: CAAGGLRLADSYNEQFF. In nucleotides, the CDR3 is TGTGCCGCCGGGGGGCTCCGACTGGCCGACTCCTACAATGAGCAGTTCTTC. The chain recombines TRBV30 with TRBJ2-1; possibly TRBD2 for D (7 bases). Germline lookup yields CDR1 GTSNPN and CDR2 SVGIG (reference sequence). The ends were cut back, 8 bases at V and 0 bases at J, with 23 bases in the middle. This CDR3 has 17 amino acids.

A remark on this clonotype: An end of the junction differs from the germline gene, which may be a read error. The rearrangement links TRBV27 to TRBJ1-1; D not certain. The CDR3 loop spans 14 amino acids. From germline, CDR1 is MNHEY and CDR2 SMNVEV (reference sequence). The CDR3 sequence is CASSFGVGGNESFF. The CDR3 DNA sequence: TGTGCCAGCAGTTTTGGGGTCGGTGGGAATGAATCTTTCTTT.

This clonotype has more than one count but fewer than ten. CDR3 coding DNA: TGTGCCAGCAGCCAGGGACAGGGTAGCTATGGCTACACCTTC. Amino acids: CASSQGQGSYGYTF. J is TRBJ1-2 and V is TRBV7-9; 9 nucleotides align to TRBD1. From germline, CDR1 is SEHNR and CDR2 FQNEAQ (reference sequence). V shed 5 bases, J shed 4 bases, and the junction held 5 bases outside the gene matches. The CDR3 is 14 residues long.

This clonotype was found a few times. The V and J genes are TRBV24-1 and TRBJ2-2, with TRBD1 matching over 11 bases. V dropped 10 bases and J dropped 4; count of bases not matched to a gene: 4. Germline CDR1 reads KGHDR; CDR2 reads SFDVKD. CDR3 size: 14 residues. CDR3: CATAGQGGTGELFF. DNA for the CDR3: TGTGCCACGGCGGGACAGGGGGGCACCGGGGAGCTGTTTTTT.

This clonotype was detected only a few times. The chain uses TRBV4-1 and TRBJ2-3; TRBD2 aligns across 13 bases. V shed 1 base and J 5 bases; nucleotides not matched to a gene: 9. The CDR3 covers 18 residues. The germline gives CDR1 MGHRA, CDR2 YSYEKL. Here the CDR3 reads CASSQVPLAGGMVDTQYF. DNA of the CDR3: TGCGCCAGCAGCCAAGTCCCACTAGCGGGAGGGATGGTAGATACGCAGTATTTT.

The J gene is TRBJ2-1, the V gene TRBV5-1, with a weak D call TRBD1 (5 bases). The V gene lost 5 bases and the J gene lost 6 bases, with 9 bases spanning the gap. The CDR3 is made up of 12 amino acids. Germline CDR1 and CDR2: SGHRS and YFSETQ. In nucleotides, the CDR3 is TGCGCCAGCAGGTTTGGGGCCAATGAGCAGTTCTTC. This translates into CASRFGANEQFF.

This chain uses TRBV5-6 with TRBJ2-7; either TRBD1 or TRBD2 may supply D (6 bases each). The CDR3 totals 15 residues. Per the germline V gene, CDR1 is SGHDT and CDR2 is YYEEEE. V was shortened by 7 bases and J by 2 bases, with 19 bases between the two germline ends. The chain's CDR3 is CASHGGGQGTYEQYF. In DNA form, the CDR3 reads TGTGCCAGCCATGGGGGAGGTCAGGGGACCTACGAGCAGTACTTC.

Only a few counts were recorded for this clonotype. The chain couples TRBV6-1 to TRBJ1-1, with 8 bases lining up with TRBD1. CDR3 size: 16 residues. In germline, CDR1 is MNHNS, CDR2 SASEGT. V shed 6 bases, J shed 4 bases, and the junction held 13 bases outside the gene matches. CDR3 sequence (DNA): TGTGCCAGCAGCCCACTCCGGACAGGGAGTGGCACTGAAGCTTTCTTT. It is translated as CASSPLRTGSGTEAFF.

The chain links TRBV19 to TRBJ2-1; 7 bases are a match to TRBD2. The V segment lost 3 bases and the J segment 0 bases; nucleotides outside the gene matches: 2. Germline-derived CDR1 and CDR2 are LNHDA and SQIVND (reference sequence). The CDR3 sequence is 15 residues long. CDR3 region: CASSMAGDSYNEQFF. DNA of the CDR3: TGTGCCAGTAGTATGGCGGGAGACTCCTACAATGAGCAGTTCTTC.

The table lists this clonotype with a few counts. The V and J genes are TRBV12-3 or TRBV12-4 and TRBJ2-1; 8 bases fit TRBD2. V gave up 3 bases and J gave up 8 bases; unmatched junction bases: 6. There are 14 residues in the CDR3. The CDR3 spells CASSLGSGTYEQFF. CDR3 nucleotides: TGTGCCAGCAGTTTGGGTAGCGGGACCTATGAGCAGTTCTTC.

The J gene is TRBJ2-5, the V gene TRBV2, with 7 bases identical to TRBD1. CDR1 and CDR2 from the germline V gene are SNHLY and FYNNEI. This CDR3 has 13 amino acids. J lost 1 base, V lost 8 bases, and 4 bases had no gene match. CDR3 coding DNA: TGTGCCAGCCCGACAGGGACCCAAGAGACCCAGTACTTC. This sequence encodes CASPTGTQETQYF.

There are a few counts of this clonotype. The rearrangement links TRBV5-5 to TRBJ2-7; TRBD1 matches at 7 bases. Germline lookup yields CDR1 SGHKS and CDR2 YYEKEE (reference sequence). The V gene end was trimmed by 2 bases and the J gene end by 1 base; junction bases not matched to a gene: 9. The CDR3 covers 16 residues. The CDR3 loop is CASSFSATGLSYEQYF. CDR3 in DNA: TGTGCCAGCAGCTTCAGTGCGACAGGGCTTTCCTACGAGCAGTACTTC.

The chain combines TRBV10-3 with TRBJ2-7; no firm D call. The V and J ends lost 6 bases and 1 base respectively, with 10 bases between them. CDR1 is ENHRY and CDR2 is SYGVKD in the germline V gene. The CDR3 has 13 amino acids. This CDR3 is CAISPAVSYEQYF. The CDR3 bases are TGTGCCATCAGCCCTGCGGTGTCCTACGAGCAGTACTTC.

In this sample, this clonotype turned up a few times. V gene TRBV28 combines with J gene TRBJ2-1, with TRBD2 identical over 8 bases. Losses at the gene ends were 5 bases for V and 7 bases for J; bases not matched to a gene: 4. Germline assignment: CDR1 MDHEN and CDR2 SYDVKM. The CDR3 is made up of 13 amino acids. CDR3 amino acids: CASSLGGGNEQFF. The CDR3 nucleotides are TGTGCCAGCAGTCTCGGGGGGGGAAATGAGCAGTTCTTC. Together with reference TRBV28 and TRBJ2-1, the CDR3 gives the full variable domain: DVKVTQSSRYLVKRTGEKVFLECVQDMDHENMFWYRQDPGLGLRLIYFSYDVKMKEKGDIPEGYSVSREKKERFSLILESASTNQTSMYLCASSLGGGNEQFFGPGTRLTVL.

This rearrangement joins TRBV12-3 or TRBV12-4 to TRBJ2-1, with D perhaps matching TRBD2 (6 bases). Trimming cost V 4 bases and J 4 bases, with 8 bases left between them. The CDR3 extends over 13 amino acids. The CDR3 region has the DNA TGTGCCAGCAGTTCTGGGAGGTACAATGAGCAGTTCTTC. Translating gives CASSSGRYNEQFF.

This clonotype was detected a few times. The CDR3 bases are TGTGCCAGCACCCAAAAAAGGACAGGCAATCAGCCCCAGCATTTT. Translation: CASTQKRTGNQPQHF. The chain uses TRBV7-8 and TRBJ1-5; possibly TRBD1 for D (6 bases). This CDR3 is 15 amino acids long. Germline V gene lookup returns CDR1 SGHVS and CDR2 FQNEAQ. V lost 7 bases to trimming and J lost 2 bases, with 15 bases between them.